This T cell receptor beta chain was retrieved from a study of blood T cell repertoires in COVID-19. In regard to this clone: Other DNA sequences in the same sample also yield this CDR3.

Trimming took off 0 bases at V and 1 base at J, with 9 bases between the two ends. This CDR3 comprises 15 residues. Germline V lookup: CDR1 SEHNR, CDR2 FQNEAQ (reference sequence). Here immunoSEQ multiplex PCR was the method, and the copy in TCRdb shows in-frame clones only, minus some. The sample has more than 95,000 clones; roughly 80% are singletons. This receptor was identified in a woman of 80 years or more with acute or convalescent COVID-19. The chain is built from TRBV7-9 and TRBJ1-1, with D possibly being TRBD1 (6 bases). The sample consisted of peripheral blood. The CDR3 nucleotides read TGTGCCAGCAGCTTAGCGCCACAGGGGAACACTGAAGCTTTCTTT. Translated: CASSLAPQGNTEAFF.